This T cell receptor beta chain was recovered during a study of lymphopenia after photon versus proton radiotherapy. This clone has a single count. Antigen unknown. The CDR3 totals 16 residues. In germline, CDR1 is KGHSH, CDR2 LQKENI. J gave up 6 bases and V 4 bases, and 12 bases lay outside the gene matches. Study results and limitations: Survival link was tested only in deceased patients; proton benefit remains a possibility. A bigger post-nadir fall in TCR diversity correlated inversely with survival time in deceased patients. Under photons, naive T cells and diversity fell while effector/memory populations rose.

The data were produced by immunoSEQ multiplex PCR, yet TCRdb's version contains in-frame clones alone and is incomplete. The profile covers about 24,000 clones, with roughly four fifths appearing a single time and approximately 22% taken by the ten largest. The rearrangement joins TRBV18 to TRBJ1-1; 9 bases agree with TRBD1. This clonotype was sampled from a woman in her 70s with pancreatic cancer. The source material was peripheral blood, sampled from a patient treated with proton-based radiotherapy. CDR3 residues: CASSRAQGAAGAEAFF. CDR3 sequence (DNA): TGTGCCAGCTCACGCGCACAGGGGGCCGCAGGAGCTGAAGCTTTCTTT.